What follows describes a single TCR beta chain. Antigen specificity is unknown. Germline CDR1 is SGHAT and CDR2 is FQNNGV. With 1 base removed from V and 2 bases from J, the gap between germline ends came to 6 bases. This CDR3 contains 14 residues. All donors comprised healthy Caucasians. The sample comes from a study of identical twins. Broader study findings: In beta out-of-frame sequences, the excess sharing between twins was weaker.

TCRdb called the 5' RACE reads again in MiXCR, with one record for every CDR3 protein. This table holds a few hundred thousand distinct CDR3 sequences, roughly 8.6% found once. These data are also associated with another study on yellow fever vaccine responses in identical twins.

The sequence came from a woman aged 18-29 years in good health. The V call is TRBV11-2, the J call TRBJ2-4; no clear D gene. Specimen: CD8+ T cells sorted from blood. The CDR3 spells CASSLGNSKNIQYF. For the CDR3, the DNA is TGTGCCAGCAGCTTAGGCAATTCCAAAAACATTCAGTACTTC.